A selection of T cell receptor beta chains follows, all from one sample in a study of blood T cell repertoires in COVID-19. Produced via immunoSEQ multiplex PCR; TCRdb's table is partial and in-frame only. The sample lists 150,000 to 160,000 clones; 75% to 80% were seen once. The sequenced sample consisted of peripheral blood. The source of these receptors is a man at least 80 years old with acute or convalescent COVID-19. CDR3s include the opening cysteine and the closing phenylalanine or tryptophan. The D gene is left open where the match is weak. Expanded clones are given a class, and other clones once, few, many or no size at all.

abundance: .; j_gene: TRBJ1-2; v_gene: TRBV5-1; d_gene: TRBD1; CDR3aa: CASTSGTGQVGYTF; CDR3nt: TGCGCCAGCACTTCCGGGACAGGGCAAGTCGGCTACACCTTC
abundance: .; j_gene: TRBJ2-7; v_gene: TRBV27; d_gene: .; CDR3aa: CASSSMTGSYEQYF; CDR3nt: TGTGCCAGCAGTTCCATGACAGGCTCCTACGAGCAGTACTTC
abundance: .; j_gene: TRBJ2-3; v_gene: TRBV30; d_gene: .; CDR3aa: CAWSRGGTDTQYF; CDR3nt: TGTGCCTGGAGCAGGGGGGGCACAGATACGCAGTATTTT
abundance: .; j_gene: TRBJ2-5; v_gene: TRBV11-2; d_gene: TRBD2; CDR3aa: CASSLSSGGHQETQYF; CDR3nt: TGTGCCAGCAGCTTATCTAGCGGGGGCCACCAAGAGACCCAGTACTTC
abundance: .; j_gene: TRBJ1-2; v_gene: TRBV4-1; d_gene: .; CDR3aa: CASSQDQGPYGYTF; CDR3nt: TGCGCCAGCAGCCAAGATCAGGGGCCCTATGGCTACACCTTC
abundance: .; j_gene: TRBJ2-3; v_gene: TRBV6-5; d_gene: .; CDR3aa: CAGQGGRAGTDTQYF; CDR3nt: TGTGCCGGCCAAGGGGGAAGAGCGGGCACAGATACGCAGTATTTT
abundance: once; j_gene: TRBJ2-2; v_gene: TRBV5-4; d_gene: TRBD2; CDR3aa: CASSNGGLAGGTGELFF; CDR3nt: TGTGCCAGCAGCAACGGGGGACTAGCGGGGGGAACCGGGGAGCTGTTTTTT
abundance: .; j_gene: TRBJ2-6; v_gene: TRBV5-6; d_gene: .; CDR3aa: CASSFAGSGANVLTF; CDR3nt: TGTGCCAGCAGCTTTGCGGGTTCCGGGGCCAACGTCCTGACTTTC
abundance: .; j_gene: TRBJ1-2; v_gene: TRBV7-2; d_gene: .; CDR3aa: CASSFSAGPYGYTF; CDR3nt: TGTGCCAGCAGCTTTAGTGCGGGGCCGTATGGCTACACCTTC
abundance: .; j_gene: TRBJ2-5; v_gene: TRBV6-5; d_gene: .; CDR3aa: CASVSGWPQETQYF; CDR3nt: TGTGCCAGCGTATCGGGGTGGCCGCAAGAGACCCAGTACTTC
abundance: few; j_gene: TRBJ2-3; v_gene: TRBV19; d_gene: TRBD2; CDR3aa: CASRTTSGRSDTQYF; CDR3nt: TGTGCCAGTAGGACGACTAGCGGGAGATCGGATACGCAGTATTTT
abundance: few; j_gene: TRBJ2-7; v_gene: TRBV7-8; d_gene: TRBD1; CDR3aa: CASSLAGGFAMNEQYF; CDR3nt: TGTGCCAGCAGCCTTGCAGGGGGCTTCGCTATGAACGAGCAGTACTTC
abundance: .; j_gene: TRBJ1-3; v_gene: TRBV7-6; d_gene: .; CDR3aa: CASSLGLESSGNTIYF; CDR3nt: TGTGCCAGCAGCTTGGGTTTGGAGAGCTCTGGAAACACCATATATTTT
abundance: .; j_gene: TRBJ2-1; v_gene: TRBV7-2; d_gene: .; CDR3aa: CASSLDFGEQFF; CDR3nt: TGTGCCAGCAGCTTAGATTTCGGGGAGCAGTTCTTC
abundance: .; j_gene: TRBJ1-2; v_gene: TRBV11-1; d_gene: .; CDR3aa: CASSPSTEYGYTF; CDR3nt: TGTGCCAGCAGCCCGTCAACAGAATATGGCTACACCTTC
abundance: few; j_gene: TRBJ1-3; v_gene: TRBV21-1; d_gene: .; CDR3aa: CASSRGDKSNSGNTIYF; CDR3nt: TGTGCCAGCAGCAGAGGGGACAAGAGTAACTCTGGAAACACCATATATTTT
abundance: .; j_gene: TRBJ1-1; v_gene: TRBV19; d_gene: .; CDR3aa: CASSAGGSNTEAFF; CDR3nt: TGTGCCAGTAGTGCTGGAGGGTCGAACACTGAAGCTTTCTTT
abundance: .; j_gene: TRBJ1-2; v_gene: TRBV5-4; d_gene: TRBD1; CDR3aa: CASSGQGQGIAYGYTF; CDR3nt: TGTGCCAGCAGCGGACAGGGACAGGGAATAGCGTATGGCTACACCTTC
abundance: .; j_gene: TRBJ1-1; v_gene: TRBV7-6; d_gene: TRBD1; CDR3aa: CASGRQGDTEAFF; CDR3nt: TGTGCCAGCGGGAGACAGGGGGATACTGAAGCTTTCTTT
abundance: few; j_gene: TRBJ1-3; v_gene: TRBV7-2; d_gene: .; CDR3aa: CASSLLPRGGNTIYF; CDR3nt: TGTGCCAGCAGCCTACTCCCCCGGGGGGGAAACACCATATATTTT
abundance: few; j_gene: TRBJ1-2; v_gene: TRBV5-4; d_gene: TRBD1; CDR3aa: CASSRLQGADGYTF; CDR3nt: TGTGCCAGCAGCCGGTTACAGGGGGCTGATGGCTACACCTTC
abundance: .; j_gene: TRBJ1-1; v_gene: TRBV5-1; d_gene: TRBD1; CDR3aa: CASSFTGGRTEAFF; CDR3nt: TGCGCCAGCAGCTTTACAGGGGGCAGGACTGAAGCTTTCTTT
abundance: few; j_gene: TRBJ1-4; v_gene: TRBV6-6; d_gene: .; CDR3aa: CASSYRRATNEKLFF; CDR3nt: TGTGCCAGCAGTTACCGACGGGCAACTAATGAAAAACTGTTTTTT
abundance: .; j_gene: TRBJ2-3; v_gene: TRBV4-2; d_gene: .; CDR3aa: CASSQDGGDTQYF; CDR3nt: TGTGCCAGCAGCCAAGACGGGGGTGATACGCAGTATTTT
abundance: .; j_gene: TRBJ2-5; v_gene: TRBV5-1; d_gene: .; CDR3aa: CASSGGDNQETQYF; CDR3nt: TGCGCCAGCAGCGGGGGGGACAACCAAGAGACCCAGTACTTC
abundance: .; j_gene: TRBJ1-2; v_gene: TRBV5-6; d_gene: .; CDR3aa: CASSLNLEPGYGYTF; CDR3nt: TGTGCCAGCAGCTTGAATCTGGAGCCCGGCTATGGCTACACCTTC
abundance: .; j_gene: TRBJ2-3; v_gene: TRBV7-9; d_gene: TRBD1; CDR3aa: CASSLGQGAPDTQYF; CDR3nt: TGTGCCAGCAGCTTGGGACAGGGCGCACCGGATACGCAGTATTTT
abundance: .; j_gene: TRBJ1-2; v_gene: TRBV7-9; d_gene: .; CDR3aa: CASSLPSSSSYGYTF; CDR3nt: TGTGCCAGCAGCTTACCCAGTTCTTCTTCCTATGGCTACACCTTC
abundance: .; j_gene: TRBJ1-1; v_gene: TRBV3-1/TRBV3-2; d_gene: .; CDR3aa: CASSQRELTEAFF; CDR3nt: TGTGCCAGCAGCCAAAGGGAGCTCACTGAAGCTTTCTTT
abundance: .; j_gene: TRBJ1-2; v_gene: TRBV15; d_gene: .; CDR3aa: CATSPEWGRGYTF; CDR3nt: TGTGCCACCAGCCCAGAGTGGGGGAGGGGCTACACCTTC
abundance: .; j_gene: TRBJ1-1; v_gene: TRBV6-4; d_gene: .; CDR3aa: CASRTSGGNEAFF; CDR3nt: TGTGCCAGCAGGACTAGTGGGGGAAATGAAGCTTTCTTT
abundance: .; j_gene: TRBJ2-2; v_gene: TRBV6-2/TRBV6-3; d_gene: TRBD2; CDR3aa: CASSRTSGGARYTGELFF; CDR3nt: TGTGCCAGCAGTAGGACTAGCGGGGGGGCCAGGTACACCGGGGAGCTGTTTTTT
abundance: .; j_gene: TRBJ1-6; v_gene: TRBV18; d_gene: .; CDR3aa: CASSPRTEDSPLHF; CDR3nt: TGTGCCAGCTCACCACGGACAGAAGATTCACCCCTCCACTTT
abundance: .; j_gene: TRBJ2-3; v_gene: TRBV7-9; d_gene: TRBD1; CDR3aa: CASSLGQGQLSTDTQYF; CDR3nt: TGTGCCAGCAGCTTAGGACAGGGGCAGTTAAGCACAGATACGCAGTATTTT
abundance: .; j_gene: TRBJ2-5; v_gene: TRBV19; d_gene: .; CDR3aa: CASSRSRGQETQYF; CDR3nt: TGTGCCAGCTCGCGGAGCAGGGGCCAAGAGACCCAGTACTTC
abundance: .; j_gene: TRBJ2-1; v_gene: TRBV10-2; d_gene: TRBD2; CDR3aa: CARSSGTDNEQFF; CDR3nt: TGCGCCAGATCTAGCGGGACTGACAATGAGCAGTTCTTC
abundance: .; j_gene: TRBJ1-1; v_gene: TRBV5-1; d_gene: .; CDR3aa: CASSLWGQNTEAFF; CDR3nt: TGCGCCAGCAGCTTGTGGGGGCAAAACACTGAAGCTTTCTTT
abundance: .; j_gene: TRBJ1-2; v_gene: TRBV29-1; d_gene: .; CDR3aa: CSVRPRESGQILNYGYTF; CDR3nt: TGCAGCGTCAGACCCCGGGAGTCAGGGCAGATTCTTAACTATGGCTACACCTTC
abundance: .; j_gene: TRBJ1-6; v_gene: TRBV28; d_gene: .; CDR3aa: CASSLPGSGAPLHF; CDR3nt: TGTGCCAGCAGTTTACCCGGGAGTGGAGCACCCCTCCACTTT
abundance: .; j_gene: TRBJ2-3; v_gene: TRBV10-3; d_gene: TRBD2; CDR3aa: CAISGSAGGQDTQYF; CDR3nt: TGTGCCATCAGTGGCTCGGCGGGGGGGCAAGATACGCAGTATTTT
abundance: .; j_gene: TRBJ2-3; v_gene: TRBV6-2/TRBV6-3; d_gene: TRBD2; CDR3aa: CASSPTGGSTDTQYF; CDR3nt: TGTGCCAGCAGTCCCACGGGGGGAAGCACAGATACGCAGTATTTT
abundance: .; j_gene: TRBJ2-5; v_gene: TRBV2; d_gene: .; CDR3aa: CASTPEGMAGETQYF; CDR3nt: TGTGCCAGCACCCCGGAGGGGATGGCCGGAGAGACCCAGTACTTC
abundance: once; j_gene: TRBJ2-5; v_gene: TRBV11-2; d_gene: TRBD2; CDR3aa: CASSPPLAGYWETQYF; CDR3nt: TGTGCCAGCAGCCCACCCCTAGCGGGGTACTGGGAGACCCAGTACTTC
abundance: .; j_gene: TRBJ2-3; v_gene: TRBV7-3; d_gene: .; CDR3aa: CASSLIGAGADTQYF; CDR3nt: TGTGCCAGCAGCTTAATAGGGGCCGGAGCAGATACGCAGTATTTT
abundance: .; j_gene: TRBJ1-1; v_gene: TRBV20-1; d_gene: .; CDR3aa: CSASQANTEAFF; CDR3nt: TGCAGTGCTAGTCAGGCGAACACTGAAGCTTTCTTT
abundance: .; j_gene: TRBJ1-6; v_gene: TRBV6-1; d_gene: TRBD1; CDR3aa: CASSDGLQGANSPLHF; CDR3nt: TGTGCCAGCAGTGATGGGCTACAGGGGGCCAATTCACCCCTCCACTTT
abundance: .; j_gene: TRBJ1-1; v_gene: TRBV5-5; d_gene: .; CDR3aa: CASSLFLNRVEGTEAFF; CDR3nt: TGTGCCAGCAGCTTGTTCTTGAACAGGGTAGAAGGCACTGAAGCTTTCTTT
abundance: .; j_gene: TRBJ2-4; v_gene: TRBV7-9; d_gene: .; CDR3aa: CASSLAGALAKNIQYF; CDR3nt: TGTGCCAGCAGCTTAGCGGGAGCGCTCGCCAAAAACATTCAGTACTTC
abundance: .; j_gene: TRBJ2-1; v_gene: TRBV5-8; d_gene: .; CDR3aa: CASSFGQGRPGANEQFF; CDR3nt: TGTGCCAGCAGCTTCGGACAAGGGCGTCCTGGGGCCAATGAGCAGTTCTTC
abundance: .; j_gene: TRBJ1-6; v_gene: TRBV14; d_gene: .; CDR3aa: CASSQDRNPLAPLHF; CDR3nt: TGTGCCAGCAGCCAAGATAGAAACCCCCTGGCACCCCTCCACTTT
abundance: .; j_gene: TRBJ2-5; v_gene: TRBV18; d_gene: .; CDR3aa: CASSPRNQETQYF; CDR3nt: TGTGCCAGCTCACCACGTAACCAAGAGACCCAGTACTTC
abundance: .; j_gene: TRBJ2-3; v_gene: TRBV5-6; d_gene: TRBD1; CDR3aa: CASSLGTGFTDTQYF; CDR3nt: TGTGCCAGCAGCTTGGGGACAGGATTCACAGATACGCAGTATTTT
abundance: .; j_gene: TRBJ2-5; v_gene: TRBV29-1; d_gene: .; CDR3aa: CSVVELSAQYF; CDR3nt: TGCAGCGTTGTTGAACTCTCGGCCCAGTACTTC
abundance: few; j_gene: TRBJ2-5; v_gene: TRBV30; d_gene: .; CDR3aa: CAWSKGLLQETQYF; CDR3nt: TGTGCCTGGAGCAAGGGACTCCTTCAAGAGACCCAGTACTTC
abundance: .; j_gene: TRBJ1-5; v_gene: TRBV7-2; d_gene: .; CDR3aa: CASSLRRGAQPQHF; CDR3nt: TGTGCCAGCAGCTTAAGGCGGGGGGCTCAGCCCCAGCATTTT
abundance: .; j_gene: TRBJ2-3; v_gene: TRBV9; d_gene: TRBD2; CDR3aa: CASSVHGLAGGQADTQYF; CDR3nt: TGTGCCAGCAGCGTACATGGGCTAGCGGGGGGGCAGGCAGATACGCAGTATTTT
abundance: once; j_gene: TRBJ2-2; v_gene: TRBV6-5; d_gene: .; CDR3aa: CASSLQGRTGELFF; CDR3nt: TGTGCCAGCAGTTTACAGGGTCGGACCGGGGAGCTGTTTTTT
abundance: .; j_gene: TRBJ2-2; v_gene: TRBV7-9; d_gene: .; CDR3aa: CASSGRDPLYNTGELFF; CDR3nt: TGTGCCAGCAGCGGGCGGGACCCCCTCTACAACACCGGGGAGCTGTTTTTT
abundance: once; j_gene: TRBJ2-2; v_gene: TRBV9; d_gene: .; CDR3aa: CASSVRSSNTGELFF; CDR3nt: TGTGCCAGCAGCGTACGGAGCAGTAACACCGGGGAGCTGTTTTTT
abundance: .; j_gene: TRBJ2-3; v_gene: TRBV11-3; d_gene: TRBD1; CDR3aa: CASRNRTGTGESDTQYF; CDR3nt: TGTGCCAGCAGAAACCGGACCGGGACAGGGGAGTCAGATACGCAGTATTTT